This TCR beta chain was recorded in a study of T-cell reconstitution after alpha-beta-depleted transplantation in children. The sample holds many counts of this clonotype. The germline CDR1 and CDR2 sequences are MGHRA and YSYEKL. V lost 6 bases, J lost 4 bases, and 15 bases lay in between. The CDR3 contains 14 residues. The authors prepared the TCRbeta library with unique molecular identifiers. Via MiXCR, TCRdb re-called the PCR reads, giving one row per CDR3 protein. This table has approximately 200,000 distinct CDR3 sequences, about 15% appearing once. Sample: PBMCs from the stem cell graft donor, taken from the stem cell graft. The TCR comes from a human donor who donated a stem cell graft to a child with acute lymphoblastic leukemia. The chain recombines TRBV4-1 with TRBJ2-5, with a tentative D call TRBD1 (8 bases). The CDR3 bases are TGCGCCAGCAGTAAAACAGGGGGGGGAGAGACCCAGTACTTC. Its translation is CASSKTGGGETQYF.